A selection of T cell receptor beta chains follows, all from one sample in a study of graft-versus-host responses after intestinal transplantation. Data came from immunoSEQ multiplex PCR; TCRdb stores just in-frame clones and leaves some out. In the table there are about 40,000 clones, about 90% of which are singletons. Here the sequenced sample was PBMCs, taken about 310 days after intestinal transplant. The receptors derive from a human patient who received an intestinal transplant, so some T cells may come from the graft donor. CDR3s include the opening cysteine and the closing phenylalanine or tryptophan. D genes are given only for firm matches. Expanded clones are given a class, and other clones once, few, many or no size at all.

v_call: TRBV6-6
j_call: TRBJ1-1
clone_size: few
d_call: .
cdr3_nt: TGTGCCAGCAGTCCGACACGGCCTGAAGCTTTCTTT
cdr3_aa: CASSPTRPEAFF

v_call: TRBV10-3
j_call: TRBJ1-2
clone_size: .
d_call: TRBD1
cdr3_nt: TGTGCCATCAGGCTGACAGGGGATAACTATGGCTACACCTTC
cdr3_aa: CAIRLTGDNYGYTF

v_call: TRBV10-1
j_call: TRBJ2-5
clone_size: once
d_call: TRBD1
cdr3_nt: TGCGCCAGCAGGGACAGGGAAGAGACCCAGTACTTC
cdr3_aa: CASRDREETQYF

v_call: TRBV28
j_call: TRBJ2-7
clone_size: .
d_call: .
cdr3_nt: TGTGCCAGCAGTTACTACGGGATAACCTACGAGCAGTACTTC
cdr3_aa: CASSYYGITYEQYF

v_call: TRBV29-1
j_call: TRBJ2-3
clone_size: .
d_call: .
cdr3_nt: TGCAGCGGCCTCCAGTGGGGAGATACGCAGTATTTT
cdr3_aa: CSGLQWGDTQYF

v_call: TRBV11-2
j_call: TRBJ2-5
clone_size: .
d_call: .
cdr3_nt: TGTGCCAGCAGCTTACAAGAGACCCAGTACTTC
cdr3_aa: CASSLQETQYF

v_call: TRBV11-2
j_call: TRBJ2-7
clone_size: .
d_call: .
cdr3_nt: TGTGCCAGCAGCTTAAGGGGACTGCGGGAGCAGTACTTC
cdr3_aa: CASSLRGLREQYF

v_call: TRBV11-3
j_call: TRBJ1-6
clone_size: .
d_call: TRBD1
cdr3_nt: TGTGCCAGCAGCTTAGACAGGGGGAATTCACCCCTCCACTTT
cdr3_aa: CASSLDRGNSPLHF

v_call: TRBV6-1
j_call: TRBJ1-6
clone_size: .
d_call: .
cdr3_nt: TGTGCCAGAAACAGGCCGAGCTCCTATAATTCACCCCTCCACTTT
cdr3_aa: CARNRPSSYNSPLHF

v_call: TRBV27
j_call: TRBJ2-7
clone_size: .
d_call: .
cdr3_nt: TGTGCCAGCAGCCTCACAGGGTACTACGAGCAGTACTTC
cdr3_aa: CASSLTGYYEQYF

v_call: TRBV18
j_call: TRBJ2-2
clone_size: .
d_call: .
cdr3_nt: TGTGCCGGCAGGGATGGCAAAGGGGAGCTGTTTTTT
cdr3_aa: CAGRDGKGELFF

v_call: TRBV6-5
j_call: TRBJ1-1
clone_size: .
d_call: .
cdr3_nt: TGTGCCAGCAGGCTCACCGGAGCGAACACTGAAGCTTTCTTT
cdr3_aa: CASRLTGANTEAFF

v_call: TRBV7-9
j_call: TRBJ1-2
clone_size: once
d_call: .
cdr3_nt: TGTGCCAGCAGCCCCTCAAACTATGGCTACACCTTC
cdr3_aa: CASSPSNYGYTF

v_call: TRBV6-5
j_call: TRBJ1-4
clone_size: .
d_call: .
cdr3_nt: TGTGCCAGCAGTTACTCGAGGGGAACTAATGAAAAACTGTTTTTT
cdr3_aa: CASSYSRGTNEKLFF

v_call: TRBV2
j_call: TRBJ1-3
clone_size: once
d_call: .
cdr3_nt: TGTGCCAGCAGCGCCAATCTTGGGGGCTTGGCTGGAAACACCATATATTTT
cdr3_aa: CASSANLGGLAGNTIYF

v_call: TRBV9
j_call: TRBJ1-3
clone_size: .
d_call: .
cdr3_nt: TGTGCCAGCAGCGTAAATCCCATGAGCTCTGGAAACACCATATATTTT
cdr3_aa: CASSVNPMSSGNTIYF

v_call: TRBV6-1
j_call: TRBJ2-1
clone_size: .
d_call: TRBD1
cdr3_nt: TGTGCCAGCAGTGAGATTTCCGGGACAGGGTTGAACACCTACAATGAGCAGTTCTTC
cdr3_aa: CASSEISGTGLNTYNEQFF

v_call: TRBV5-4
j_call: TRBJ2-7
clone_size: .
d_call: .
cdr3_nt: TGTGCCAGCAGCGCGGGACGGGACAGCTACGAGCAGTACTTC
cdr3_aa: CASSAGRDSYEQYF

v_call: TRBV28
j_call: TRBJ2-7
clone_size: .
d_call: .
cdr3_nt: TGTGCCAGCAGTTTGCTGGGGCAGAACTCCTACGAGCAGTACTTC
cdr3_aa: CASSLLGQNSYEQYF

v_call: TRBV6-5
j_call: TRBJ2-7
clone_size: few
d_call: .
cdr3_nt: TGTGCCAGCAGTTACTCGCGCCAAGGGCACTACGAGCAGTACTTC
cdr3_aa: CASSYSRQGHYEQYF

v_call: TRBV18
j_call: TRBJ2-7
clone_size: .
d_call: .
cdr3_nt: TGTGCCAGCTCACCGGACCCGGGACTCCAGATGGGGTACTTC
cdr3_aa: CASSPDPGLQMGYF

v_call: TRBV28
j_call: TRBJ2-7
clone_size: .
d_call: .
cdr3_nt: TGTGCCAGCAACGCCGGACAGTTCGGCTCCTACGAGCAGTACTTC
cdr3_aa: CASNAGQFGSYEQYF

v_call: TRBV15
j_call: TRBJ2-1
clone_size: .
d_call: .
cdr3_nt: TGTGCCACCAGCCCCCGGGACTTCCCGGGCAATGAGCAGTTCTTC
cdr3_aa: CATSPRDFPGNEQFF

v_call: TRBV7-9
j_call: TRBJ2-7
clone_size: .
d_call: TRBD1
cdr3_nt: TGTGCCAGCAGAGCCGGGACAGGGAACGAGCAGTACTTC
cdr3_aa: CASRAGTGNEQYF

v_call: TRBV5-1
j_call: TRBJ2-5
clone_size: .
d_call: .
cdr3_nt: TGCGCCAGCAGCTGGGCACATGGACGGCAAGAGACCCAGTACTTC
cdr3_aa: CASSWAHGRQETQYF

v_call: TRBV4-2
j_call: TRBJ2-7
clone_size: .
d_call: TRBD2
cdr3_nt: TGTGCCAGCAGCCAAGGGTTCGGGACTAGCGGATCCTACGAGCAGTACTTC
cdr3_aa: CASSQGFGTSGSYEQYF

v_call: TRBV6-1
j_call: TRBJ2-4
clone_size: .
d_call: .
cdr3_nt: TGTGCCAGCACCACGGCAGGGAGGAACATTCAGTACTTC
cdr3_aa: CASTTAGRNIQYF

v_call: TRBV4-1
j_call: TRBJ1-1
clone_size: .
d_call: .
cdr3_nt: TGCGCCAGCAGCCAAGAAATGATTATCGGCACTGAAGCTTTCTTT
cdr3_aa: CASSQEMIIGTEAFF

v_call: TRBV14
j_call: TRBJ1-3
clone_size: .
d_call: .
cdr3_nt: TGTGCCAGCAGCTCCGGCTTCGGCTCTGGAAACACCATATATTTT
cdr3_aa: CASSSGFGSGNTIYF

v_call: TRBV29-1
j_call: TRBJ1-5
clone_size: .
d_call: .
cdr3_nt: TGCAGCGTTGAAGGAACCAATCAGCCCCAGCATTTT
cdr3_aa: CSVEGTNQPQHF

v_call: TRBV10-2
j_call: TRBJ2-2
clone_size: .
d_call: TRBD2
cdr3_nt: TGCGCCAGCAGTGAGTCCGGACTAGCGGCGAACACCGGGGAGCTGTTTTTT
cdr3_aa: CASSESGLAANTGELFF

v_call: TRBV4-2
j_call: TRBJ2-7
clone_size: .
d_call: TRBD2
cdr3_nt: TGTGCCAGCAGTACAACCGGGACTAGCGGGAGGAGGGAGCAGTACTTC
cdr3_aa: CASSTTGTSGRREQYF

v_call: TRBV11-2
j_call: TRBJ1-5
clone_size: .
d_call: .
cdr3_nt: TGTGCCAGCAGCCCCGGGGGGAGCAATCAGCCCCAGCATTTT
cdr3_aa: CASSPGGSNQPQHF

v_call: TRBV19
j_call: TRBJ1-2
clone_size: .
d_call: TRBD1
cdr3_nt: TGTGCCAGTAGGCGGACAGGGCTCGGCTACACCTTC
cdr3_aa: CASRRTGLGYTF

v_call: TRBV7-3
j_call: TRBJ2-5
clone_size: .
d_call: .
cdr3_nt: TGTGCCAGCAGCCCGATTCCCTGGGGCGAAGAGACCCAGTACTTC
cdr3_aa: CASSPIPWGEETQYF

v_call: TRBV7-2
j_call: TRBJ2-7
clone_size: .
d_call: TRBD1
cdr3_nt: TGTGCCAGCAGCTTCTCGACAGGGAGCTCCTACGAGCAGTACTTC
cdr3_aa: CASSFSTGSSYEQYF

v_call: TRBV19
j_call: TRBJ1-5
clone_size: .
d_call: .
cdr3_nt: TGTGCCAGTAGTATAAAATATAGCAATCAGCCCCAGCATTTT
cdr3_aa: CASSIKYSNQPQHF